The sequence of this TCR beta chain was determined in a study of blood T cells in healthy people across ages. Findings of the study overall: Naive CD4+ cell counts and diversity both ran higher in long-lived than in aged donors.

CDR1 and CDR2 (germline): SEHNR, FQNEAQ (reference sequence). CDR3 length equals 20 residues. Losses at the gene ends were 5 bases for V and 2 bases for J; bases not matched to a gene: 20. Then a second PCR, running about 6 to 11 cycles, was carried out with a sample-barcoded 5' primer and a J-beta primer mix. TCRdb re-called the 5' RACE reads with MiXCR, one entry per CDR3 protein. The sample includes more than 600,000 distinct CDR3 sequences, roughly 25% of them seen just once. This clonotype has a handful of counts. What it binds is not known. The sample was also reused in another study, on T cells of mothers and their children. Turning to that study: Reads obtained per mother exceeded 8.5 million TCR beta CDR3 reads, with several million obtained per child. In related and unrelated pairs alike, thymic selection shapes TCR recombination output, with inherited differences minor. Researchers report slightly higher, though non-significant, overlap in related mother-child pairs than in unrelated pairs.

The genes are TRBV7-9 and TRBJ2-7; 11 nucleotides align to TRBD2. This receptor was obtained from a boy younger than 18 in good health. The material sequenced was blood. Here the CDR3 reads CASSLIRTGLAAFNPYEQYF. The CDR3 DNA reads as TGTGCCAGCAGCCTAATAAGAACGGGACTAGCGGCTTTTAACCCCTACGAGCAGTACTTC.